This T cell receptor (beta chain) was sequenced during a study of blood T cell repertoires in COVID-19. Study information: Nucleic acid was either cDNA or gDNA, and it came from T cells, B-cell-depleted T cells, or PBMCs.

V shed 0 bases and J shed 5 bases, with 14 bases lying between them. CDR1 MNHNS and CDR2 SASEGT come from the germline V gene. The CDR3 length is 16 residues. Clones were sequenced by immunoSEQ multiplex PCR, and TCRdb holds only the in-frame ones, with some missing. Counted here are 320,000 or so clones, around 86% occurring once; the ten biggest clones make up 5% to 5.5%. The gene calls are TRBV6-1 and TRBJ2-1; a possible D gene is TRBD2 (6 bases). The receptor was derived from a man aged 55 to 70 who had recovered from COVID-19. The sequencing input was PBMCs or T cells enriched from blood (not recorded which). As DNA, the CDR3 is TGTGCCAGCAGTGAAGCGAGGCTAGCGTCAAACAATGAGCAGTTCTTC. Translation: CASSEARLASNNEQFF.